Sequencing of this T cell receptor (beta chain) was carried out in a study of blood T cell repertoires in COVID-19. Whole-study context: T cells, B-cell-depleted T cells, or PBMCs supplied cDNA or gDNA.

Sequencing was performed with immunoSEQ multiplex PCR; in TCRdb, only in-frame clones are kept and a portion is missing. This repertoire shows about 260,000 clones, 80% to 90% found once; its top ten account for 2% to 3%. The CDR3 runs 13 residues. Trimming shortened V by 6 bases and J by 0 bases, and 6 bases separated the two germline ends. Germline CDR1 reads LGHDT; CDR2 reads YNNKEL (reference sequence). This clone was seen just once. Cohort 3 donors were reported recovered after two negative PCRs, clearance, or symptom resolution. Sequenced sample: PBMCs or T cells enriched from blood (not recorded which). The source of this sequence is a woman in her late teens or twenties who had recovered from COVID-19. The V gene is TRBV3-1 (or the pseudogene TRBV3-2), the J gene TRBJ1-3, with D perhaps matching TRBD1 (6 bases). CDR3 bases: TGTGCCAGCAGGACAGGCTCTGGAAACACCATATATTTT. Translating it yields CASRTGSGNTIYF.